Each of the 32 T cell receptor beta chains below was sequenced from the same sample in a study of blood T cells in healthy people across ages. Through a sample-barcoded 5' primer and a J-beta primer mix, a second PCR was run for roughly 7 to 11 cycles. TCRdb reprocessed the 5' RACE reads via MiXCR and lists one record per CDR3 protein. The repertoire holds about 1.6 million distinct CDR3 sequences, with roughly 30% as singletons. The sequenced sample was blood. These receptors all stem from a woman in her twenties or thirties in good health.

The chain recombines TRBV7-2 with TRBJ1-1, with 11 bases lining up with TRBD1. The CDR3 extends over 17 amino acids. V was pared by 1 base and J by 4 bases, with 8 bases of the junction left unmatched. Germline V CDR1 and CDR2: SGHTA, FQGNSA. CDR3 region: CASSLVRTGGAGTEAFF. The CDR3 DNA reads TGTGCCAGCAGCTTAGTGAGGACAGGGGGCGCAGGCACTGAAGCTTTCTTT.

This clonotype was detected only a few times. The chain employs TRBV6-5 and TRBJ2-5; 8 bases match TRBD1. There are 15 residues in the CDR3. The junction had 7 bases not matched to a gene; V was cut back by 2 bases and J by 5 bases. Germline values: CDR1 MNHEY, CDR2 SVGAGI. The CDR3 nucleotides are TGTGCCAGCAGTTACGTGGACAGGGTGGGGGAGACCCAGTACTTC. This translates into CASSYVDRVGETQYF.

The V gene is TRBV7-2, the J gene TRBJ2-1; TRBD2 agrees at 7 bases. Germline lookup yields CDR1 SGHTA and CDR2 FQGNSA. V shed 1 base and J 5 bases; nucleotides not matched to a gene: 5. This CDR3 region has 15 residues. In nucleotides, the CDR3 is TGTGCCAGCAGCTTAGACCAGCGGGAAAACAATGAGCAGTTCTTC. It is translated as CASSLDQRENNEQFF.

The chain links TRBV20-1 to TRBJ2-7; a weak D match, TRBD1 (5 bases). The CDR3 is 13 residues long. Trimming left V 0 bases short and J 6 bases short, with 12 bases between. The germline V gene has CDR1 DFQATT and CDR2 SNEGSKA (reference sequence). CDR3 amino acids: CSARDDRQFEQYF. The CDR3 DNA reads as TGCAGTGCTAGAGATGATAGACAGTTCGAGCAGTACTTC.

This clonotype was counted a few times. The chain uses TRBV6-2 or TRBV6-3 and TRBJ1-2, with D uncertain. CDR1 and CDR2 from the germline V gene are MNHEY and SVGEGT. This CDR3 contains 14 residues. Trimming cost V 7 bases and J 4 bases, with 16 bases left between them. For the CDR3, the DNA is TGTGCCAGCACCGTTCAAGGGCGTTCCTATGGCTACACCTTC. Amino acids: CASTVQGRSYGYTF.

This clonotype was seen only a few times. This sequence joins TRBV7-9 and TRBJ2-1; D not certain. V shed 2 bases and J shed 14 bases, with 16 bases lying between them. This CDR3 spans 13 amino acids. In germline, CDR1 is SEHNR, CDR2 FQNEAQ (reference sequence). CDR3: CASSLSSLVREFF. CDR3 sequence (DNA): TGTGCCAGCAGCTTAAGCAGTTTAGTTCGGGAGTTCTTC.

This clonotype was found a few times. CDR3 DNA: TGTGCCAGCAGCTTAAGATACCTGGGGTCACCCCTCCACTTT. Translation gives CASSLRYLGSPLHF. The chain joins TRBV7-9 to TRBJ1-6, with D unresolved. This CDR3 region has 14 residues. Germline-derived CDR1 and CDR2 are SEHNR and FQNEAQ (reference sequence). The V and J ends lost 2 bases and 10 bases respectively, with 12 bases between them.

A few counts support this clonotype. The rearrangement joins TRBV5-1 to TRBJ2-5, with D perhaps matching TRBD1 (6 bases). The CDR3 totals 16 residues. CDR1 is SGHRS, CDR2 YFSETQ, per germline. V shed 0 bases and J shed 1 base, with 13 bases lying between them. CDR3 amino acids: CASSLEGRGSQETQYF. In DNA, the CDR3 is TGCGCCAGCAGCTTGGAAGGCAGGGGATCCCAAGAGACCCAGTACTTC. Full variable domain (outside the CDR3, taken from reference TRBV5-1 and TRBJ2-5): KAGVTQTPRYLIKTRGQQVTLSCSPISGHRSVSWYQQTPGQGLQFLFEYFSETQRNKGNFPGRFSGRQFSNSRSEMNVSTLELGDSALYLCASSLEGRGSQETQYFGPGTRLLVL.

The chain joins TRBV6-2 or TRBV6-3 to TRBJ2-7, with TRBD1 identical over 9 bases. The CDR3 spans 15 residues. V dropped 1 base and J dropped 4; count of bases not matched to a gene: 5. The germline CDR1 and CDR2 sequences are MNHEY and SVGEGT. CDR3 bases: TGTGCCAGCAGTTACTTTTTGGGGACAGGGTACGAGCAGTACTTC. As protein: CASSYFLGTGYEQYF.

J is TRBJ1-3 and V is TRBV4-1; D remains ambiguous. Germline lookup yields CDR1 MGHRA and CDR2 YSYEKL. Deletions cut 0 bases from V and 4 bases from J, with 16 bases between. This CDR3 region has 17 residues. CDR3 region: CASSQESDSQRGNTIYF. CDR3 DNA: TGCGCCAGCAGCCAAGAGAGCGATTCTCAAAGGGGAAACACCATATATTTT.

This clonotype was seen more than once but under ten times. CDR3 amino acids: CASSQYLGQGKNEQFF. The CDR3, as DNA: TGTGCCAGCAGTCAATACTTGGGACAGGGGAAGAATGAGCAGTTCTTC. This rearrangement joins TRBV6-5 to TRBJ2-1, with 10 bases matching TRBD1. CDR1 is MNHEY and CDR2 is SVGAGI in the germline V gene. The CDR3 is 16 amino acids. V lost 5 bases to trimming and J lost 7 bases; unmatched junction nucleotides: 11.

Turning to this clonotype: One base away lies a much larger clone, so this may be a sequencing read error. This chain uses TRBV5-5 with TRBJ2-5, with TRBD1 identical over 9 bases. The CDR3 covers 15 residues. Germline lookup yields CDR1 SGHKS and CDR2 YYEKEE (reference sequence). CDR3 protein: CTSSSTGGEMETQYF. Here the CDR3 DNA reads TGTACCAGCAGCTCAACAGGGGGCGAGATGGAGACCCAGTACTTC.

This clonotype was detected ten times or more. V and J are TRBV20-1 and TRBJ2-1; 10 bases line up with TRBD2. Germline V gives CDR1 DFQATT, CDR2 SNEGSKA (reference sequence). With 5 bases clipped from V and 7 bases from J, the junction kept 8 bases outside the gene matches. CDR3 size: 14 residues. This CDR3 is CSARLAGVGNEQFF. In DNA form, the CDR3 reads TGCAGTGCTCGCCTAGCGGGAGTTGGGAATGAGCAGTTCTTC.

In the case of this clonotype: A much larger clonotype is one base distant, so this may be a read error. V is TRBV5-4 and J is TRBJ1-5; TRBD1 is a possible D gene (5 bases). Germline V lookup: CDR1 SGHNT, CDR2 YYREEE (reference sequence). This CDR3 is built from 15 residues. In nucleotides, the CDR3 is TGTGCCTGCAGCTTGGGGACGGATAGCAATCAGCCCCAGCATTTT. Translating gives CACSLGTDSNQPQHF.

CDR3: CASSPTGNRVGDTQYF. The CDR3 bases are TGTGCCAGCAGCCCGACAGGGAATCGGGTGGGAGATACGCAGTATTTT. J is TRBJ2-3 and V is TRBV9, with 7 bases fitting TRBD1. Germline V gene data show CDR1 as SGDLS and CDR2 as YYNGEE. V gave up 4 bases and J gave up 5 bases; unmatched junction bases: 13. CDR3 length: 16 residues.

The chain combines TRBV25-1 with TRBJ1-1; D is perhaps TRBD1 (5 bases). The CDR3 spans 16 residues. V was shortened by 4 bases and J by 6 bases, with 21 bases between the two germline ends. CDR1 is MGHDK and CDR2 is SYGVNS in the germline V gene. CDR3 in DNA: TGTGCCAGCAGTGCCGGGAGGACTCCCCGGGGGGCTGAAGCTTTCTTT. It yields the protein CASSAGRTPRGAEAFF.

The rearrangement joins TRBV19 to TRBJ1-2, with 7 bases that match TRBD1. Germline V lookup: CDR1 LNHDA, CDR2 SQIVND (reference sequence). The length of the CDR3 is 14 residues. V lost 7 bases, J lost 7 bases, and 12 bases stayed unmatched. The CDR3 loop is CASTEPGQSVGYTF. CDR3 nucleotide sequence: TGTGCCAGTACTGAACCGGGACAGTCGGTTGGCTACACCTTC.

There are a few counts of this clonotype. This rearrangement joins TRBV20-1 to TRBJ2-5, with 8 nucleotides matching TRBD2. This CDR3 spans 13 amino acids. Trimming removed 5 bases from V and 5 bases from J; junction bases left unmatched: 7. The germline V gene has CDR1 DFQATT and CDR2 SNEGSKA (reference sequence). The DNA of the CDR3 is TGCAGTGCTCCGACGACTAGCGACGAGACCCAGTACTTC. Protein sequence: CSAPTTSDETQYF.

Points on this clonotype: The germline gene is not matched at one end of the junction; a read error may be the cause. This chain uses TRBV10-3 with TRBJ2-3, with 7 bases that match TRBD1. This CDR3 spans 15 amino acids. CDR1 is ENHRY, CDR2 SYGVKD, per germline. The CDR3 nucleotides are TGTGCCACCAGTGGGTCCAGGGGGTTAGCAGATACGCAGTATTTT. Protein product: CATSGSRGLADTQYF.

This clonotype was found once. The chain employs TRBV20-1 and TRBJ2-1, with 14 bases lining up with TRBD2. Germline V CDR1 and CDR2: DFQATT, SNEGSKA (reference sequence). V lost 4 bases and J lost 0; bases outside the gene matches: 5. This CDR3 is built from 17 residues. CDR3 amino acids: CSATGLAGASSYNEQFF. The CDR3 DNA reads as TGCAGTGCTACGGGACTAGCGGGGGCGAGCTCCTACAATGAGCAGTTCTTC.

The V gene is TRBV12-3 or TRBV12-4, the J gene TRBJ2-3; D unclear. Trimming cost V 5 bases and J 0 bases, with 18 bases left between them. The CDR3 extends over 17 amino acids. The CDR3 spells CASSTSPRKTSTDTQYF. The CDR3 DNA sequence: TGTGCCAGCAGTACCTCCCCGAGAAAGACTAGCACAGATACGCAGTATTTT.

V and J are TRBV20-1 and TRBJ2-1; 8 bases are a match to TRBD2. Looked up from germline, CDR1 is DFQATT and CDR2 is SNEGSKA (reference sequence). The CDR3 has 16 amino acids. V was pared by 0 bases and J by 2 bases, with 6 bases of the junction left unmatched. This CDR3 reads CSARELAGGPYNEQFF. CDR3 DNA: TGCAGTGCTAGAGAACTGGCGGGAGGCCCCTACAATGAGCAGTTCTTC.

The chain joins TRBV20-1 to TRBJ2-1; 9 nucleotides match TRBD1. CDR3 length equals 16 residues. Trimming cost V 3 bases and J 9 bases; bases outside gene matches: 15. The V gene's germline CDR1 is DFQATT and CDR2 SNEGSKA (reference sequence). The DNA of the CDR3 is TGCAGTGCTAGGGGACAGGGAAGCCTTCGTATGAGTGAGCAGTTCTTC. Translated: CSARGQGSLRMSEQFF.

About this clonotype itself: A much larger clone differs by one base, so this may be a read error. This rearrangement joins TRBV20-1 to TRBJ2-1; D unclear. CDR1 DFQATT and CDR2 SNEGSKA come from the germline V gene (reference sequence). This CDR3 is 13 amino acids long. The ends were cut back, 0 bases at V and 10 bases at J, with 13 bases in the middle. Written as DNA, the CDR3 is TGCAGTGCTAGAGATGGCAGGTCCTACGAGCAGTTCTTC. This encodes CSARDGRSYEQFF.

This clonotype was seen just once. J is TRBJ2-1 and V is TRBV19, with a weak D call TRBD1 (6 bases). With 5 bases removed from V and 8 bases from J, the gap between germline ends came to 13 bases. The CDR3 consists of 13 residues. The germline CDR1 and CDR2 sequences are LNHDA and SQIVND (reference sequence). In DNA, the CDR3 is TGTGCCAGTAGTTTCCGACAGGTGGATGAGCAGTTCTTC. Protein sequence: CASSFRQVDEQFF.

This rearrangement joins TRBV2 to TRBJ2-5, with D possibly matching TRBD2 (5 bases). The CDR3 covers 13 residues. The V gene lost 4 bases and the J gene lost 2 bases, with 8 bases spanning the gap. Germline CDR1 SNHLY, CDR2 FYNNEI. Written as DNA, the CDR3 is TGTGCCAGCAGTGCGGAGGTGCAAGAGACCCAGTACTTC. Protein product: CASSAEVQETQYF.

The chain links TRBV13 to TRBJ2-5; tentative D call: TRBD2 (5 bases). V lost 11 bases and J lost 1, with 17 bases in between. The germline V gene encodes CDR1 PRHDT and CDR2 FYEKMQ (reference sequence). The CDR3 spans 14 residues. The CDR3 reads CARPSQRPQETQYF. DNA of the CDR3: TGTGCCCGCCCCAGCCAGCGGCCCCAAGAGACCCAGTACTTC.

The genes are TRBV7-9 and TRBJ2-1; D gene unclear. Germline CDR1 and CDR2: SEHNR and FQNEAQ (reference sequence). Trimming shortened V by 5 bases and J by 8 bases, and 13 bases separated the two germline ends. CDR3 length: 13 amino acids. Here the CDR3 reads CASSRDPWDEQFF. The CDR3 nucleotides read TGTGCCAGCAGCAGAGACCCCTGGGATGAGCAGTTCTTC.

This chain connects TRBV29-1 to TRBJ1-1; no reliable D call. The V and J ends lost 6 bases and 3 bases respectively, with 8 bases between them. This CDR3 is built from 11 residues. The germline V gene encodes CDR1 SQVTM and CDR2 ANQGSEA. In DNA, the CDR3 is TGCAGCGTCCACCCATACACTGAAGCTTTCTTT. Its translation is CSVHPYTEAFF.

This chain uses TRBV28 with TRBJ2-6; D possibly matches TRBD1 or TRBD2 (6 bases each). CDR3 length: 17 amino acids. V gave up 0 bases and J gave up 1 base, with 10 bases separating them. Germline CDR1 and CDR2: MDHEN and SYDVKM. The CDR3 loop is CASSLWEGGSGANVLTF. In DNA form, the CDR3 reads TGTGCCAGCAGTTTATGGGAGGGGGGATCTGGGGCCAACGTCCTGACTTTC.

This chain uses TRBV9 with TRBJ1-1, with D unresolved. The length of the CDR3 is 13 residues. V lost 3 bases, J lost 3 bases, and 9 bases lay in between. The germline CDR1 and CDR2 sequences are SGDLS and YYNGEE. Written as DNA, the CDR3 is TGTGCCAGCAGCGCCAAACCCTACACTGAAGCTTTCTTT. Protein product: CASSAKPYTEAFF.

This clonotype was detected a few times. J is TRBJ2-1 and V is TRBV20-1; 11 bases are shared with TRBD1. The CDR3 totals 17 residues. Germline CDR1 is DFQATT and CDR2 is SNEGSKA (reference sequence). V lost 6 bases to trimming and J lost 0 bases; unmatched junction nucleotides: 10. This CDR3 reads CSATGQGGFSSYNEQFF. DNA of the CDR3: TGCAGTGCAACGGGACAGGGGGGATTCAGCTCCTACAATGAGCAGTTCTTC.